This TCR beta chain was observed in a study of regulatory T cells in long-lasting Graves disease. As for time point: newly diagnosed GD, antithyroid drugs for less than 3 months. From RNA extracted from PBMCs, the TCR library was made. Germline assignment: CDR1 SSHAT and CDR2 FNYEAQ (reference sequence). This CDR3 has 15 residues. Through Arm-PCR of CDR3 regions and iRepertoire HTBI primers, TCR beta libraries were built. TCRdb analysed the multiplex PCR reads with MiXCR anew, one entry per CDR3 protein. The sample yields roughly 430,000 distinct CDR3 sequences, over 15% seen once. There are a few counts of this clonotype. Sequence at one end of the junction differs from germline and may be a read error. The same sample was also studied in work on T cells in Graves' hyperthyroidism and ophthalmopathy.

The chain employs TRBV7-7 and TRBJ2-1; a weak D match, TRBD2 (6 bases). The sequence was collected from a woman in her 30s with Graves disease. The sample was peripheral blood mononuclear cells (PBMCs), taken at new diagnosis, from a patient treated with antithyroid drugs. The CDR3 region has the DNA TGTGCTAGCAGCTTAGGCCTAGCGAACGACAATGAGCAGTTCTTC. It specifies CASSLGLANDNEQFF.